This T cell receptor beta chain was recorded in a study of shared clonotypes between healthy human individuals. The study's findings and limits: Clonotype sharing across several donors was observed for about 4.8% of naive CD4 clonotypes.

Sequenced by immunoSEQ multiplex PCR; TCRdb stores in-frame clones only, minus some. The data contain 950,000 to 1,100,000 clones, 65% to 80% of them seen just once; the ten biggest clones take up roughly 1.4%. As concerns this clone: The antigen remains unidentified. The same CDR3 arises from other DNA sequences in this sample as well.

Sequenced material: memory CD4+ T cells sorted from blood. This sample's subset: CD45RA-negative fraction. This TCR was sampled from a man aged 18 to 30 in good health.

The CDR3 region has the DNA TGTGCCAGCAGCTTACTAGCGGGAGGCGAGACCCAGTACTTC. Protein sequence: CASSLLAGGETQYF. The V call is TRBV7-9, the J call TRBJ2-5, with TRBD2 matching over 11 bases. Germline CDR1 reads SEHNR; CDR2 reads FQNEAQ (reference sequence). This CDR3 is built from 14 residues. V trimming: 2 bases; J trimming: 5 bases; junction bases outside the gene matches: 1. The complete variable domain, with remaining parts taken from reference TRBV7-9 and TRBJ2-5, reads DTGVSQNPRHKITKRGQNVTFRCDPISEHNRLYWYRQTLGQGPEFLTYFQNEAQLEKSRLLSDRFSAERPKGSFSTLEIQRTEQGDSAMYLCASSLLAGGETQYFGPGTRLLVL.